This TCR beta chain comes out of a study of radiation and T cells in renal cell carcinoma (dated by TCRdb to the early 2020s). In the study overall: TCR beta sequencing covered fewer than 60 samples in total, comprising around 26 tumors and roughly 27 peripheral blood samples. The final blood draw took place at 4 weeks after radiation, the same time as nephrectomy. A total of roughly 4 million unique CDR3 nucleotide sequences, encoding 2,658,974 unique CDR3 amino acid sequences, were found across all 50 or so samples. What the work shows at the level of the full study, not this receptor alone: Because no pretreatment tumor biopsies were available, whether clonotypes were present in the tumor at baseline could not be determined. The single-armed trial design could not address effects of radiation dose or scheduling on the TCR repertoire. Changes in the blood repertoire were not tracked past 4 weeks after treatment. Top tumor clonotypes rose in blood from baseline to 2 weeks post-radiation, then contracted by 4 weeks, suggesting transient expansion of tumor-resident clones.

As for this clone: Its specific antigen is unknown. Base quality data are lacking; no much larger clone is found one base away.

Taken from the germline V gene (reference sequence), the CDR1 and CDR2 loops are MNHNY and SVGAGI. V is clipped by 0 bases and J by 7 bases, and the sequence between their germline boundaries is 4 bases long. Including the terminal cysteine and phenylalanine, the CDR3 comprises 12 residues. Only the CDR3 part of the read is kept: 36 bases, read in frame from the first base. Reading the label with the study, this specimen's time point is: blood 4 weeks post-SBRT, at nephrectomy. What this sample's treatment or condition label stands for: 15 Gy SBRT to primary tumor, nephrectomy 4 weeks later. The samples were drawn from a clinical trial, where primary renal cell carcinomas were treated with 15 Gy of stereotactic body radiation therapy and then removed by nephrectomy 4 weeks afterward. To follow tumor-enriched clonotypes, serial peripheral blood was collected from radiation-treated patients at baseline and at 2 weeks and 4 weeks after SBRT. Every patient's renal cell carcinoma showed clear cell pathology. Genomic DNA for TCR sequencing was prepared using the QIAamp DNA Blood Mini Kit (Qiagen). The analyses included only samples that passed all quality control checks.

Following the manufacturer's recommendations, the immunoSEQ kit was used to generate TCR beta libraries from genomic DNA. To prepare libraries, a first multiplex PCR with proprietary primers was run, followed by a second PCR that added unique barcodes, and a bead cleanup was done after each round. A kit-provided positive control reaction and a negative control reaction were included in every sample batch. The final libraries were assessed on an Agilent 4200 TapeStation D1000 ScreenTape, pooled by volume, and quantified by qPCR. Sequencing was performed on an Illumina NextSeq500 using a MidOutput 150-cycle cartridge, with 156 Read1 cycles, 15 Index1 cycles, and the kit custom primers. The pooled library was loaded at 0.8 to 1 pM, with a 20% PhiX control spiked in. In the source study's methods: The vendor-processed data were analyzed in R, and a clonotype was defined as all T cells that share the same CDR3 nucleotide sequence. In the clone abundance analyses, frequencies in each sample were normalized to that sample's 10,000 most abundant clones. Public T cell clones, which averaged fewer than five per sample, were excluded before analysis. Tumor-enriched clonotypes and baseline blood-enriched clonotypes were defined as those with an abundance difference of at least 32-fold between compartments. A beta-binomial differential abundance model was used to identify clonotypes that expanded or contracted between blood time points. Tumor-blood repertoire similarity was measured with the Baroni-Urbani and Buser coefficient, and group comparisons used two-tailed Wilcoxon tests in R. The clones in this table, taken by TCRdb from immuneACCESS, are in-frame only. Not every clone is retained; where verified, under half of the shortfall comes from an unresolved V gene, and the cause of the rest is unknown. V and J calls and clone size follow that table, whereas D and trimming were derived from the DNA. The sample records approximately 170,000 clones, 88% of which are singletons. Together, the top ten hold 10% to 12% of the sample.

This sequence originates from a woman aged 45-65 years with renal cell carcinoma. This sequence uses TRBV6-6 and TRBJ1-5; there is no confident call for the D gene. The input for sequencing was blood, taken from a patient whose treatment included radiotherapy and nephrectomy. For the CDR3, the sequence is CASSYSGQPQHF. The nucleotide sequence reads TGTGCCAGCAGTTACTCAGGGCAGCCCCAGCATTTT.